This T cell receptor beta chain originates from a study of blood T cell repertoires in COVID-19. The overall study: The cDNA or gDNA used as material had been derived from T cells, B-cell-depleted T cells, or PBMCs.

Germline trimming cut 5 bases from V and 0 bases from J; bases unmatched to any gene: 3. Looked up from germline, CDR1 is SGDLS and CDR2 is YYNGEE. This CDR3 has 16 residues. In the original analysis: The assay estimated nucleated cells by amplifying reference gene primers. Sequencing used immunoSEQ multiplex PCR; TCRdb keeps in-frame clones, though not all of them. That table furnishes V, J and clone size, whereas the DNA furnished D and trimming. The data hold about 120,000 clones, with 85% to 90% observed a single time. The chain employs TRBV9 and TRBJ2-3; 13 nucleotides line up with TRBD2. Specimen: peripheral blood. The receptor was isolated from a man aged 65 to 85 who had recovered from COVID-19. The CDR3 bases are TGTGCCAGCAGTATGGGACTAGCGGGGAGCACAGATACGCAGTATTTT. Residues: CASSMGLAGSTDTQYF. The whole variable domain, filled in from reference TRBV9 and TRBJ2-3, reads DSGVTQTPKHLITATGQRVTLRCSPRSGDLSVYWYQQSLDQGLQFLIQYYNGEERAKGNILERFSAQQFPDLHSELNLSSLELGDSALYFCASSMGLAGSTDTQYFGPGTRLTVL.